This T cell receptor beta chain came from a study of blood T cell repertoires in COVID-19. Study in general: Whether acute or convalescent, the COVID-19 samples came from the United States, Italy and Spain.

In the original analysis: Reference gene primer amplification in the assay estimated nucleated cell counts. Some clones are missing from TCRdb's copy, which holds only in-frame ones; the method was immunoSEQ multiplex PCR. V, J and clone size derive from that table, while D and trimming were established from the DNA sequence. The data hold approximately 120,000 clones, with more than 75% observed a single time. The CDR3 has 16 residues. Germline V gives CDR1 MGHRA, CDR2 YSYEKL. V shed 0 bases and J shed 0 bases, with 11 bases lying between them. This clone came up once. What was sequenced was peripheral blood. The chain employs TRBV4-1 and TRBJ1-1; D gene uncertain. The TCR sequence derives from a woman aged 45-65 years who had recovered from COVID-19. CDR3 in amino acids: CASSQDIGSMNTEAFF. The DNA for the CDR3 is TGCGCCAGCAGCCAAGATATTGGGAGCATGAACACTGAAGCTTTCTTT.